The 29 T cell receptor beta chains in this list originate from one sample, sequenced in a study of T cell responses to AZD1222 COVID-19 vaccine. Clones were sequenced by immunoSEQ multiplex PCR, and TCRdb holds only the in-frame ones, with some missing. The data contain around 140,000 clones, approximately 83% of them singletons. This sample comprised peripheral blood, obtained on day 0 of AZD1222 vaccination. These receptor sequences come from an adult in good health.

The chain has TRBV19 and TRBJ1-5; TRBD1 matches at 8 bases. The trim removed 7 bases at V and 7 bases at J, leaving 6 bases unmatched. Germline V gene sequence: CDR1 LNHDA, CDR2 SQIVND (reference sequence). This CDR3 spans 13 amino acids. CDR3: CASIGQGLQPQHF. The CDR3 nucleotides read TGTGCCAGTATAGGACAGGGTCTCCAGCCCCAGCATTTT.

The rearrangement uses TRBV29-1 and TRBJ2-1, with D uncertain. From germline, CDR1 is SQVTM and CDR2 ANQGSEA. The length of the CDR3 is 16 residues. Trimming stripped 6 bases from V and 3 bases from J, with 21 bases between. The CDR3 reads CSVDFYPEKSYNEQFF. The CDR3 region has the DNA TGCAGCGTCGATTTTTACCCAGAGAAGAGCTACAATGAGCAGTTCTTC.

With respect to this clone: The sample has other DNA sequences that encode this CDR3 too. V and J are TRBV5-6 and TRBJ1-5, with D hard to call. This CDR3 comprises 13 residues. Germline CDR1 is SGHDT and CDR2 is YYEEEE. With 0 bases removed from V and 4 bases from J, the gap between germline ends came to 5 bases. The CDR3 region is CASSLGPNQPQHF. The CDR3 DNA reads as TGTGCCAGCAGCTTGGGACCAAATCAGCCCCAGCATTTT.

This rearrangement joins TRBV4-1 to TRBJ2-5; perhaps TRBD2 as D (5 bases). V gave up 0 bases and J gave up 7 bases, with 15 bases separating them. This CDR3 comprises 15 residues. Germline CDR1 MGHRA, CDR2 YSYEKL. The chain's CDR3 is CASSQEQSGSVTQYF. CDR3 in DNA: TGCGCCAGCAGCCAAGAGCAATCGGGGTCCGTGACCCAGTACTTC.

Comment on this clone: Other DNA sequences from this sample encode an identical CDR3 as well. V gene TRBV12-3 or TRBV12-4 combines with J gene TRBJ1-5; D is unresolved. Trimming cost V 3 bases and J 7 bases, with 7 bases left between them. The CDR3 extends over 12 amino acids. CDR3 region: CASSFFPQPQHF. The CDR3 nucleotides read TGTGCCAGCAGTTTCTTCCCACAGCCCCAGCATTTT.

Only one count was recorded for this clone. V is TRBV6-2 or TRBV6-3 and J is TRBJ2-3; 13 bases are a match to TRBD2. CDR3 size: 19 residues. Germline V gene lookup returns CDR1 MNHEY and CDR2 SVGEGT. Trimming removed 0 bases from V and 1 base from J; junction bases left unmatched: 7. The CDR3 reads CASSYSRLAGGPGTDTQYF. DNA for the CDR3: TGTGCCAGCAGTTACTCCCGACTAGCGGGGGGCCCTGGCACAGATACGCAGTATTTT.

This clone was seen a few times. The chain carries TRBV2 and TRBJ2-1, with 9 bases fitting TRBD2. CDR1 and CDR2 (germline): SNHLY, FYNNEI. V shed 7 bases and J 12 bases; nucleotides not matched to a gene: 10. This CDR3 has 13 residues. CDR3: CASTSGGLARQFF. In nucleotides, the CDR3 is TGTGCCAGCACCTCAGGGGGACTAGCACGGCAGTTCTTC.

V is TRBV5-4 and J is TRBJ1-4; 11 nucleotides match TRBD1. V trimming: 2 bases; J trimming: 6 bases; junction bases outside the gene matches: 3. Germline CDR1 is SGHNT and CDR2 is YYREEE (reference sequence). This CDR3 comprises 15 residues. DNA of the CDR3: TGTGCCAGCAGCTTCCCGGGACAGGGGGATGAAAAACTGTTTTTT. Amino acid sequence: CASSFPGQGDEKLFF.

The chain links TRBV4-1 to TRBJ2-4, with 8 bases identical to TRBD1. The CDR3 spans 15 residues. Germline V gene data show CDR1 as MGHRA and CDR2 as YSYEKL. With 2 bases clipped from V and 4 bases from J, the junction kept 4 bases outside the gene matches. The CDR3 reads CASSQPGTGKNIQYF. The CDR3 DNA reads TGCGCCAGCAGCCAACCAGGGACAGGTAAAAACATTCAGTACTTC.

This clone was observed once. CDR3 in DNA: TGTGCCATCAGTGGGCTGGGGGGAACAGATACGCAGTATTTT. Its protein product is CAISGLGGTDTQYF. This chain joins TRBV10-3 and TRBJ2-3; weak D call: TRBD2 (6 bases). The V end lost 4 bases, the J end lost 3 bases, and 11 bases lay between the germline ends. Germline assignment: CDR1 ENHRY and CDR2 SYGVKD. This CDR3 has 14 residues.

The CDR3 sequence: CASTLTTSTDTQYF. The CDR3 bases are TGTGCCAGCACCCTGACTACTAGCACAGATACGCAGTATTTT. V gene TRBV2 combines with J gene TRBJ2-3, with a tentative D call TRBD2 (5 bases). Between the trimmed V and J ends, which lost 7 bases and 0 bases, there was a span of 11 bases. Germline V CDR1 and CDR2: SNHLY, FYNNEI. The CDR3 loop spans 14 amino acids.

The rearrangement links TRBV6-2 or TRBV6-3 to TRBJ2-1; perhaps TRBD2 as D (6 bases). V was clipped by 2 bases and J by 10 bases, with 6 bases between them. The V gene's germline CDR1 is MNHEY and CDR2 SVGEGT. The CDR3 length is 11 residues. The CDR3 spells CASSYRGEQFF. CDR3 in DNA: TGTGCCAGCAGTTACCGGGGGGAGCAGTTCTTC.

The chain links TRBV5-4 to TRBJ2-2; unclear D gene. This CDR3 is 15 amino acids long. V was cut by 2 bases and J by 4 bases, with 12 bases left in between. CDR1 and CDR2 from the germline V gene are SGHNT and YYREEE (reference sequence). The CDR3 sequence is CASSFHGVGTGELFF. As DNA, the CDR3 is TGTGCCAGCAGCTTTCATGGGGTTGGCACCGGGGAGCTGTTTTTT.

This sequence joins TRBV7-2 and TRBJ1-5; D unresolved. The CDR3 is 14 residues long. Trimming cost V 1 base and J 6 bases, with 10 bases left between them. CDR1 SGHTA and CDR2 FQGNSA come from the germline V gene. CDR3 in DNA: TGTGCCAGCAGCTTAGGGGCAGGTACTCAGCCCCAGCATTTT. This gives the protein CASSLGAGTQPQHF.

CDR3 region: CASSLTGLYGYTF. The CDR3 DNA is TGTGCCAGCAGTCTGACTGGTCTCTATGGCTACACCTTC. V is TRBV2 and J is TRBJ1-2; D is unclear. This CDR3 contains 13 residues. The ends were cut back, 5 bases at V and 4 bases at J, with 11 bases in the middle. The V gene's germline CDR1 is SNHLY and CDR2 FYNNEI.

The V and J genes are TRBV9 and TRBJ1-2; TRBD1 aligns across 7 bases. The CDR3 has 12 amino acids. Trimming cost V 7 bases and J 6 bases; bases outside gene matches: 6. Germline CDR1 and CDR2: SGDLS and YYNGEE. Written as DNA, the CDR3 is TGTGCCAGCGGACAGGCTTTTGATGGCTACACCTTC. It specifies CASGQAFDGYTF.

The chain links TRBV10-2 to TRBJ1-1, with D tentatively TRBD1 (6 bases). V lost 6 bases, J lost 5 bases, and 13 bases lay in between. The CDR3 runs 13 residues. Germline-derived CDR1 and CDR2 are WSHSY and SAAADI. Here the CDR3 DNA reads TGCGCCAGCAGCAGGGAGGGGGGAACTGAAGCTTTCTTT. Its translation: CASSREGGTEAFF.

This chain uses TRBV6-5 with TRBJ1-2; tentative D call: TRBD1 (5 bases). The CDR3 is 13 residues long. CDR1 is MNHEY and CDR2 is SVGAGI in the germline V gene. V gave up 6 bases and J gave up 7 bases, with 15 bases separating them. CDR3 residues: CASRFSGSSGYTF. CDR3 nucleotide sequence: TGTGCCAGCAGATTCTCAGGGTCTAGTGGCTACACCTTC.

The chain uses TRBV2 and TRBJ1-6, with D uncertain. This CDR3 has 12 amino acids. Trimming removed 6 bases from V and 5 bases from J, with 5 bases in between. Germline V gene data show CDR1 as SNHLY and CDR2 as FYNNEI. CDR3 amino acids: CASSRHNSPLHF. CDR3 nucleotides: TGTGCCAGCAGCAGACATAATTCACCCCTCCACTTT.

The chain couples TRBV5-4 to TRBJ2-1; TRBD2 matches at 9 bases. The CDR3 contains 15 residues. The germline V gene encodes CDR1 SGHNT and CDR2 YYREEE (reference sequence). Trimming removed 4 bases from V and 8 bases from J; junction bases left unmatched: 10. CDR3 protein: CASSRGTSFGHEQFF. The CDR3 DNA reads as TGTGCCAGCAGCCGGGGGACTAGCTTCGGCCATGAGCAGTTCTTC. The complete variable domain, with remaining parts taken from reference TRBV5-4 and TRBJ2-1, reads ETGVTQSPTHLIKTRGQQVTLRCSSQSGHNTVSWYQQALGQGPQFIFQYYREEENGRGNFPPRFSGLQFPNYSSELNVNALELDDSALYLCASSRGTSFGHEQFFGPGTRLTVL.

The genes are TRBV10-1 and TRBJ1-2, with 12 bases lining up with TRBD1. This CDR3 spans 14 amino acids. The germline CDR1 and CDR2 sequences are WNHNN and SYGVQD (reference sequence). Germline trimming cut 2 bases from V and 7 bases from J; bases unmatched to any gene: 2. The CDR3 loop is CASSEGTGGSGYTF. The DNA of the CDR3 is TGCGCCAGCAGTGAGGGGACAGGGGGCTCTGGCTACACCTTC.

This chain links TRBV28 with TRBJ1-3; D remains ambiguous. The germline V gene encodes CDR1 MDHEN and CDR2 SYDVKM. This CDR3 has 14 amino acids. V shed 7 bases and J shed 4 bases, with 14 bases lying between them. CDR3 DNA sequence: TGTGCCAGCACAGACCCTACGAGCGGAAACACCATATATTTT. Amino acid sequence: CASTDPTSGNTIYF.

The V gene is TRBV6-4, the J gene TRBJ2-1, with D possibly being TRBD1 (5 bases). Germline V lookup: CDR1 MRHNA, CDR2 SNTAGT. The ends were cut back, 6 bases at V and 8 bases at J, with 17 bases in the middle. CDR3 length equals 14 residues. CDR3 protein: CASSVWGTRDEQFF. CDR3 nucleotides: TGTGCCAGCAGCGTCTGGGGCACTCGCGATGAGCAGTTCTTC.

The V and J genes are TRBV15 and TRBJ1-2; D ambiguous. This CDR3 has 15 residues. Trimming stripped 0 bases from V and 5 bases from J, with 13 bases between. Germline V lookup: CDR1 LNHNV, CDR2 YYDKDF (reference sequence). For the CDR3, the DNA is TGTGCCACCAGCAGAGATCAGTGGGTCCAATATGGCTACACCTTC. Translating gives CATSRDQWVQYGYTF.

The chain employs TRBV19 and TRBJ1-2, with unresolved D. Germline CDR1 LNHDA, CDR2 SQIVND (reference sequence). This CDR3 contains 13 residues. CDR3 protein: CARRAHRLYGYTF. In DNA form, the CDR3 reads TGTGCGAGGAGGGCCCATCGCCTTTATGGCTACACCTTC.

V usage is TRBV12-5 and J usage is TRBJ2-5; 7 positions match TRBD2. There are 15 residues in the CDR3. Germline trimming cut 3 bases from V and 5 bases from J; bases unmatched to any gene: 9. The V gene's germline CDR1 is LGHNT and CDR2 FRNRAP. The DNA for the CDR3 is TGTGCTAGTGGTTTCCAATGGACTAGAAACGAGACCCAGTACTTC. This gives the protein CASGFQWTRNETQYF.

The V call is TRBV29-1, the J call TRBJ1-2; D perhaps matches TRBD1 (5 bases). V lost 0 bases, J lost 7 bases, and 21 bases lay in between. Germline assignment: CDR1 SQVTM and CDR2 ANQGSEA. CDR3 length: 16 residues. The CDR3 DNA reads as TGCAGCGTTGAAGAGACTGGGGGAATCCCCTATGGTGGCTACACCTTC. Its protein product is CSVEETGGIPYGGYTF.

This clone came up once. The chain joins TRBV29-1 to TRBJ2-5; possibly TRBD2 for D (6 bases). CDR3 length: 11 residues. Deletions cut 8 bases from V and 4 bases from J, with 11 bases between. Germline CDR1 is SQVTM and CDR2 is ANQGSEA. The CDR3 DNA reads TGCAGCTCGTACGGGAGAGAGACCCAGTACTTC. Amino acids: CSSYGRETQYF.

DNA of the CDR3: TGTGCCAGCCGCCTGGACAGGGGGCCTTCCTACGAGCAGTACTTC. Translating gives CASRLDRGPSYEQYF. This chain connects TRBV6-1 to TRBJ2-7, with 11 positions matching TRBD1. Germline V gives CDR1 MNHNS, CDR2 SASEGT. V lost 8 bases and J lost 1; bases outside the gene matches: 7. The CDR3 contains 15 residues.